This T cell receptor beta chain was found in a study of Graves' ophthalmopathy and Graves' hyperthyroidism (dated by TCRdb to 2017 to 2018). About the investigation overall: Hyperthyroidism was considered stable if no progression to ophthalmopathy occurred within 18 months of follow-up. The study used TCR beta repertoire signatures to distinguish Graves' ophthalmopathy from Graves' hyperthyroidism and to predict progression to ophthalmopathy. In total, around 140 blood samples were TCR-sequenced: around 42 ophthalmopathy, under 85 hyperthyroidism and some 17 hyperthyroidism-to-ophthalmopathy patients. To explore V-J signatures that separate ophthalmopathy from hyperthyroidism, a discovery set of about a hundred patients was enrolled, consisting of under 50 with ophthalmopathy and around 60 with stable hyperthyroidism. An independent validation cohort was composed of around 19 hyperthyroidism patients and some 16 patients who later progressed from hyperthyroidism to ophthalmopathy. T-cell repertoires of thyroid tissue and blood were compared in 5 or 6 hyperthyroidism patients. Once sampling was done, hyperthyroidism patients were given methimazole at a starting dose of 30 mg daily, while ophthalmopathy patients were given high-dose intravenous methylprednisolone.

Patients with hyperthyroidism were aged 18 to 65 years, had been newly diagnosed, and had a disease duration of less than 2 months. Anyone with other autoimmune diseases, uncontrolled infections, pregnancy or lactation was excluded from the study. Diagnosis was based on clinical symptoms, serum thyroxine, TRAb, thyroid ultrasound and orbital computed tomography. Total RNA was extracted with Trizol reagent and quality-checked on an Agilent 2100 Bioanalyzer. For repertoire sequencing, the TCR beta CDR3 regions were amplified from RNA transcripts. The first round of RT-PCR was done with HTBI primers and the Qiagen OneStep RT-PCR kit, and was followed by a second round of multiplex PCR, then size selection and purification. The libraries underwent paired-end sequencing with 100 bp reads on an Illumina HiSeq2000. Processing in the source paper ran as follows. SOAPnuke was used for read processing, and reads with adapters, uncalled bases, a mean Phred below 15, or no exact constant-primer or identifier match were discarded. COPE v1.2.5 was used to merge the high-quality paired reads. Each unique nucleotide sequence was defined as a clonotype, and clonotypes were aligned to IMGT TRB V, D and J references with MiTCR v1.1. The analysis was limited to V-J combinations with a frequency above 0.0001, which together covered 99% to 99.2% of repertoires. A TCR clonal expansion and chaos score per V-J combination was defined as the ratio of F50 clonal expansion to chaos observed in the TCRdist matrix. Welch's t-statistics and random forest were used to reduce features to over ten V-J combinations, which were fed into a naive Bayes classifier. The similarity between thyroid and blood repertoires was quantified using the Morisita-Horn index. The public reads were reprocessed in TCRdb via fastp at Q25 and MiXCR, keeping in-frame beta chains. Entries that share a CDR3 protein sequence are merged under the most common genes and DNA. TCRdb, not the original authors, processed these V and J calls. The sample data list over a million distinct CDR3 sequences, and roughly two fifths of these were observed just once. 11% of the sample comes from the top ten.

There are a few counts of this clonotype. This receptor's antigen is unknown. Base qualities are missing; no much larger clone stands one base away. Findings and caveats that apply to the study as a whole: No statistical method was used to predetermine the sample size, and group allocation was not hidden from the investigators. In validation, the model predicted ophthalmopathy progression with over 60% sensitivity and around 72% specificity; roughly 11 predicted patients were CT-confirmed with GO in a median of approximately six months. In cross-validation, the 13-signature model distinguished ophthalmopathy from stable hyperthyroidism with just over 85% sensitivity and around 81% specificity, and in the test set the corresponding values were roughly 80% and 76%. Most of the expanded thyroid clonotypes with a frequency above 0.001 were also detected in blood, and it was suggested that the thyroid immune response may be reflected by blood repertoires.

V drops 3 bases and J drops 1 base, leaving 10 bases in between. The cysteine opens and the phenylalanine closes a CDR3 of 15 amino acids. Only the CDR3 part of the read is kept: 45 bases, read in frame from the first base. The clonotype comes from an adult man with Graves' hyperthyroidism. This chain joins TRBV12-3 or TRBV12-4 to TRBJ1-5; TRBD1 is possibly the D segment (6 matching bases). Material: peripheral blood or thyroid tissue (not recorded which). The CDR3 is CASSFRTASNQPQHF. The DNA reads TGTGCCAGCAGTTTTAGGACAGCGAGCAATCAGCCCCAGCATTTT.